Detailed here is one T cell receptor (beta chain). Its antigen target is currently unknown. No qualities accompany the bases; no much larger clone lies one base away. The study excluded patients with uncontrolled infections, other autoimmune diseases, pregnancy or lactation. Diagnoses were established on the basis of clinical symptoms, serum thyroxine and TRAb, thyroid ultrasound, and orbital computed tomography. Total RNA was extracted using Trizol reagent, and RNA quality was assessed on an Agilent 2100 Bioanalyzer. Trimming removed 3 bases from V and 11 bases from J, leaving 26 bases between the germline ends. The germline V gene (reference sequence) yields SGHNT for CDR1 and YYREEE for CDR2. Reading from cysteine to phenylalanine, the CDR3 counts 16 amino acids. The entry retains the CDR3 DNA only, 48 bases that are in frame from base 1. This record comes from a study of T cells in Graves' hyperthyroidism and ophthalmopathy (dated by TCRdb to the late 2010s). Regarding the research as a whole: A discovery cohort of approximately 100 patients, about 40 with Graves' ophthalmopathy and about 58 with stable Graves' hyperthyroidism, was used to find distinguishing TCR V-J signatures. Whether ophthalmopathy could be predicted prospectively was tested in an independent validation cohort made up of about 20 hyperthyroidism patients plus 17 patients who later progressed to ophthalmopathy. The approximately 90 discovery patients were randomly split 7:3 into training and test sets. The study also compared thyroid tissue and blood T-cell repertoires from 6 or 7 Graves' hyperthyroidism patients. Following sampling, methimazole starting at 30 mg daily was given to hyperthyroidism patients, and high-dose intravenous methylprednisolone was given to ophthalmopathy patients. The paper describes TCR Vbeta CDR3 sequencing of 120 to 150 peripheral blood samples, made up of 43 ophthalmopathy patients, roughly 80 hyperthyroidism patients and 17 progressor patients. Points the paper makes about the study in general: Most expanded thyroid clonotypes (frequency above 0.001) were also found in blood, which suggests that blood repertoires may mirror thyroid immune responses. In validation, the model predicted progression to ophthalmopathy with 60% to 71% sensitivity and roughly 72% specificity, a median of approximately 6.5 months before onset. No statistical method was used to set the sample size in advance, and investigators knew the group allocation. A model built on a 13 V-J signature distinguished ophthalmopathy from stable hyperthyroidism, reaching around 88% sensitivity and 81% to 83% specificity in cross-validation and 80%/75% in testing.

Amplification of TCR beta CDR3 regions was carried out from RNA transcripts. For the first round of RT-PCR on the TCR CDR3, the HTBI primer set was used together with the Qiagen OneStep RT-PCR kit. Libraries were constructed in a second round of multiplex PCR, after which size selection and purification were carried out. Sequencing of the libraries was done on an Illumina HiSeq2000 using paired-end 100 bp reads. In the original analysis: SOAPnuke was used to process the raw data, throwing out any read that contained adapters or uncalled bases, had a mean Phred below 15, or lacked an exact constant-primer or identifier match. High-quality paired reads were merged using COPE v1.2.5, and each unique nucleotide sequence was defined as a clonotype. MiTCR v1.1 was used to align clonotypes to the IMGT TRBV, TRBD and TRBJ reference segments. The analysis included only V-J combinations with a frequency above 0.0001, which together covered over 98% of the repertoires. The TCS score was defined as F50 (clonal expansion) divided by E x V (chaos), with BLOSUM62-based TCRdist calculated between CDR3 peptides within each V-J. Welch's t-statistics and random forest reduced several hundred V-J features to roughly 13, which were used in a naive Bayes classifier (R e1071). Thyroid-blood repertoire similarity was quantified with the Morisita-Horn index. The raw public data were reprocessed by TCRdb itself: fastp quality trimming at Q25, MiXCR clonotype calling, in-frame beta chains only. Here each entry gathers all rows of one CDR3 protein and keeps the most common genes and DNA. The V and J calls and clone size are TCRdb's, not the authors'. For this sample there are 550,000 to 700,000 distinct CDR3 sequences; 40% to 55% appear just once. 15% to 20% of the sample lies in the top ten.

This receptor was obtained from an adult woman with Graves' disease, either hyperthyroidism or ophthalmopathy (not recorded which). This sequence uses TRBV5-4 and TRBJ1-2; tentative D gene TRBD1, with 5 bases matching. The source material was peripheral blood or thyroid tissue (not recorded which). The CDR3 has the sequence CASSSTNSGPKARYTF. The DNA reads TGTGCCAGCAGCTCAACAAATTCAGGGCCCAAAGCGAGGTACACCTTC.